This T cell receptor (beta chain) was recorded in a study of long-term antiretroviral therapy in people with HIV. Details on this clone: Antigen specificity is unknown.

People in the study who had HIV all got their treatment in the United States. Findings of the study overall: Relative to transplant donor controls, diversity remained lower despite increasing after ART. Clones that expanded before ART (that is, prior to treatment) dominated the repertoire at all time points. The study found narrower CDR3 length ranges in HIV repertoires than in controls.

Run at survey level, the immunoSEQ assay was version v3.0. Measured with immunoSEQ multiplex PCR; TCRdb has only the in-frame clones, and not every one. The table shows 35,000 or so clones, with approximately 94% occurring only once. The clonotype comes from a woman aged 50 to 60 with HIV. This specimen consisted of unsorted PBMCs, obtained 4.1 years after starting antiretroviral therapy.

CDR3 sequence reads: CASSFSYEQYF. The CDR3, as DNA: TGTGCCAGCAGCTTCAGCTACGAGCAGTACTTC. The J gene is TRBJ2-7, the V gene TRBV5-8; D is uncertain. The CDR3 extends over 11 amino acids. Deletions cut 2 bases from V and 3 bases from J, with 3 bases between. Germline CDR1 and CDR2: SGHTS and YDEGEE.